This TCR beta chain came from a study of siplizumab effects on memory and regulatory T cells. The repertoire was sequenced with immunoSEQ multiplex PCR; TCRdb's copy has only in-frame clones and lacks some. The sample contains 100,000 to 110,000 clones, 75% to 95% of which appear only once. About this clone itself: What it binds is not known.

Findings and limits, study-wide: Neither a naive nor a memory phenotype was assignable to roughly 80-96% of proliferating CD4+ or CD8+ clones. It seemed that naive T cells were more diverse than memory cells and were major contributors to the alloresponse.

Germline CDR1 is LNHDA and CDR2 is SQIVND (reference sequence). The CDR3 is 14 amino acids. V lost 5 bases, J lost 3 bases, and 14 bases lay in between. The rearrangement links TRBV19 to TRBJ2-7; unclear D gene. The source of this sequence is a human donor in good health. Input material: CD4+ T cells sorted from blood. CDR3 protein: CASSPNGASYEQYF. The CDR3 nucleotides are TGTGCCAGTAGTCCAAATGGTGCAAGCTACGAGCAGTACTTC.